One and the same sample provided the 22 T cell receptor beta chains below, sequenced in a study of beta chain features in type 1 diabetes. Expressed TCRB transcripts got sequenced, as all isolated RNA was reverse transcribed. TCRdb's copy holds only in-frame clones and misses some; the assay was immunoSEQ multiplex PCR. Of 300,000 to 350,000 clones listed, 6.5% to 10% are singletons. The sample taken for sequencing was central memory CD4+ T cells from blood. The receptors stem from a young woman in good health.

This clone was counted only a few times. The chain is built from TRBV14 and TRBJ2-7; D is unclear. Germline lookup yields CDR1 SGHDN and CDR2 FVKESK. Trimming shortened V by 1 base and J by 2 bases, and 12 bases separated the two germline ends. The CDR3 is 15 residues long. In nucleotides, the CDR3 is TGTGCCAGCAGCCAAGGGCTTCCAGGACCCTACGAGCAGTACTTC. Protein: CASSQGLPGPYEQYF.

This clone was seen only a few times. This chain joins TRBV4-3 and TRBJ1-3; D remains unclear. V was cut by 0 bases and J by 2 bases, with 11 bases left in between. Germline V CDR1 and CDR2: LGHNA, YSLEER. The CDR3 is made up of 16 amino acids. Here the CDR3 DNA reads TGCGCCAGCAGCCAAGATCAGTTCGGAGCTGGAAACACCATATATTTT. This gives the protein CASSQDQFGAGNTIYF.

This clone was found a few times. V is TRBV6-6 and J is TRBJ2-6; unclear D gene. The V end lost 2 bases, the J end lost 2 bases, and 10 bases lay between the germline ends. CDR1 and CDR2 (germline): MNHNY, SVGAGI (reference sequence). This CDR3 has 16 amino acids. The CDR3 DNA reads TGTGCCAGCAGTTACCCGATTACTGCTGGGGCCAACGTCCTGACTTTC. Translating it yields CASSYPITAGANVLTF.

This chain joins TRBV10-2 and TRBJ2-7; D not certain. The germline V and J ends were trimmed by 7 bases and 4 bases, with 8 bases remaining between them. This CDR3 region has 11 residues. Germline CDR1 is WSHSY and CDR2 is SAAADI. CDR3 coding DNA: TGCGCCAGCACTTATAAATACGAGCAGTACTTC. Encoded protein: CASTYKYEQYF.

In its sample, this clone was seen many times. The chain joins TRBV19 to TRBJ2-7, with 10 bases aligning to TRBD2. Germline V gives CDR1 LNHDA, CDR2 SQIVND (reference sequence). The V gene end was trimmed by 7 bases and the J gene end by 3 bases; junction bases not matched to a gene: 6. This CDR3 comprises 14 residues. As DNA, the CDR3 is TGTGCCAGTAAGGCAACTAGCGGGATCTACGAGCAGTACTTC. The encoded protein is CASKATSGIYEQYF.

This clone was seen many times. The V and J genes are TRBV10-3 and TRBJ2-5; D is unresolved. Germline-derived CDR1 and CDR2 are ENHRY and SYGVKD. The V end was cut by 3 bases, the J end by 3 bases, with 5 bases between. The CDR3 has 12 residues. This CDR3 is CAISDGEETQYF. The CDR3 region has the DNA TGTGCCATCAGTGATGGGGAAGAGACCCAGTACTTC.

This clone was seen more than once but under ten times. The chain uses TRBV10-3 and TRBJ2-3; 9 bases are shared with TRBD1. Per the germline V gene, CDR1 is ENHRY and CDR2 is SYGVKD. J was trimmed by 4 bases and V by 0 bases; bases with no gene match: 8. This CDR3 is 17 amino acids long. The CDR3 sequence is CAISESRPGQGADTQYF. CDR3 DNA: TGTGCCATCAGTGAGTCCAGACCGGGACAGGGTGCAGATACGCAGTATTTT.

This clone was seen a handful of times. The gene calls are TRBV9 and TRBJ2-2; 8 bases agree with TRBD1. This CDR3 spans 15 amino acids. The germline V gene has CDR1 SGDLS and CDR2 YYNGEE. The V gene end was trimmed by 2 bases and the J gene end by 5 bases; junction bases not matched to a gene: 5. The CDR3 nucleotides are TGTGCCAGCAGCGTCACAGGGGGGCGAACCGGGGAGCTGTTTTTT. Its translation is CASSVTGGRTGELFF.

V and J are TRBV19 and TRBJ1-5; D might be TRBD1 (6 bases). This CDR3 has 12 amino acids. Germline V CDR1 and CDR2: LNHDA, SQIVND (reference sequence). Trimming pared 3 bases from V and 12 bases from J, leaving 12 bases between. CDR3 protein: CASSMTGGHQHF. CDR3 DNA: TGTGCCAGTAGTATGACGGGGGGGCACCAGCATTTT.

The chain employs TRBV14 and TRBJ1-2, with unresolved D. Germline-derived CDR1 and CDR2 are SGHDN and FVKESK. V gave up 3 bases and J gave up 4 bases, with 9 bases separating them. This CDR3 contains 13 residues. The CDR3: CASSQGVLYGYTF. The CDR3 nucleotides are TGTGCCAGCAGCCAGGGTGTACTCTATGGCTACACCTTC.

This clone appeared many times. This chain uses TRBV5-1 with TRBJ2-5; TRBD1 agrees at 12 bases. V was pared by 2 bases and J by 1 base, with 3 bases of the junction left unmatched. This CDR3 has 16 residues. The germline V gene has CDR1 SGHRS and CDR2 YFSETQ. The CDR3 DNA is TGCGCCAGCAGCTTTTCGGGACAGGGGGCCCAAGAGACCCAGTACTTC. It translates to CASSFSGQGAQETQYF.

The table lists this clone with a few counts. V usage is TRBV5-1 and J usage is TRBJ2-7, with 7 bases aligning to TRBD1. The germline V gene encodes CDR1 SGHRS and CDR2 YFSETQ. Unmatched junction bases numbered 7, after V lost 4 bases and J lost 3 bases. The CDR3 runs to 14 residues. CDR3 nucleotides: TGCGCCAGCAGCAAGACAGGGCCCGGCTACGAGCAGTACTTC. Translating gives CASSKTGPGYEQYF.

This clone was observed a handful of times. The chain is built from TRBV29-1 and TRBJ2-1; D call uncertain. The CDR3 length is 15 residues. From germline, CDR1 is SQVTM and CDR2 ANQGSEA. Trimming shortened V by 1 base and J by 0 bases, and 10 bases separated the two germline ends. As DNA, the CDR3 is TGCAGCGTTGAAGGTTTGTATCCCTCCTACAATGAGCAGTTCTTC. Amino acids: CSVEGLYPSYNEQFF.

The table lists this clone with a few counts. This chain uses TRBV7-2 with TRBJ2-3, with 8 bases aligning to TRBD2. This CDR3 spans 15 amino acids. J was trimmed by 4 bases and V by 8 bases; bases with no gene match: 11. The germline V gene has CDR1 SGHTA and CDR2 FQGNSA. The CDR3 DNA reads TGTGCCAGCTCAGCAGGTTCAGCGGGGGCAGATACGCAGTATTTT. Protein product: CASSAGSAGADTQYF.

The gene calls are TRBV20-1 and TRBJ1-4; a possible D gene is TRBD1 (5 bases). Germline V gene lookup returns CDR1 DFQATT and CDR2 SNEGSKA (reference sequence). The length of the CDR3 is 11 residues. Trimming took 1 base from V and 10 from J, leaving 7 bases between them. The CDR3 is CSARGGVKLFF. The CDR3 DNA sequence: TGCAGTGCTAGAGGGGGGGTAAAACTGTTTTTT.

This clone was detected only a few times. The chain recombines TRBV2 with TRBJ2-5; 8 bases agree with TRBD1. This CDR3 is built from 13 residues. The ends lost 7 bases at V and 2 bases at J; junction bases unmatched: 3. Germline loops: CDR1 SNHLY, CDR2 FYNNEI. CDR3: CASNGQGQETQYF. As DNA, the CDR3 is TGTGCCAGCAATGGACAGGGACAAGAGACCCAGTACTTC.

The rearrangement joins TRBV28 to TRBJ2-5; D possibly corresponds to TRBD1 (5 bases). The CDR3 has 14 amino acids. Germline CDR1 is MDHEN and CDR2 is SYDVKM. V was trimmed by 8 bases and J by 2 bases, leaving 15 bases between them. The CDR3 protein is CASRELDNQETQYF. In DNA, the CDR3 is TGTGCCAGCCGTGAGCTGGACAATCAAGAGACCCAGTACTTC.

This clone was picked up a small number of times. The chain joins TRBV7-8 to TRBJ2-2; D not certain. V lost 4 bases and J lost 1, with 10 bases in between. This CDR3 contains 15 residues. Germline assignment: CDR1 SGHVS and CDR2 FQNEAQ. For the CDR3, the DNA is TGTGCCAGCAGCTCCGGCAGGCAGAACACCGGGGAGCTGTTTTTT. Protein: CASSSGRQNTGELFF.

The rearrangement uses TRBV7-9 and TRBJ2-5, with 8 bases fitting TRBD1. V shed 3 bases, J shed 4 bases, and the junction held 10 bases outside the gene matches. Germline V gives CDR1 SEHNR, CDR2 FQNEAQ (reference sequence). The CDR3 totals 16 residues. Here the CDR3 DNA reads TGTGCCAGCAGCTTCGGTCGACAGGGGTCGGGAGAGACCCAGTACTTC. This gives the protein CASSFGRQGSGETQYF.

This clone was seen only a few times. The chain is built from TRBV4-3 and TRBJ2-3, with a possible D match to TRBD2 (6 bases). Trimming removed 0 bases at V and 8 bases at J, with 15 bases between. This CDR3 region has 15 residues. Germline CDR1 and CDR2: LGHNA and YSLEER. The CDR3 sequence is CASSQDGGNEVTQYF. The CDR3 DNA follows: TGCGCCAGCAGCCAAGATGGCGGGAATGAAGTTACGCAGTATTTT.

The table lists this clone with a few counts. At the DNA level, this CDR3 is encoded by other sequences in the same sample as well. V usage is TRBV6-5 and J usage is TRBJ2-7; weak D call: TRBD1 (5 bases). CDR1 is MNHEY, CDR2 SVGAGI, per germline. The V gene lost 6 bases and the J gene lost 3 bases, with 9 bases spanning the gap. The CDR3 is 12 amino acids. In nucleotides, the CDR3 is TGTGCCAGCAGCGACAGAGGCTACGAGCAGTACTTC. Its protein product is CASSDRGYEQYF.

This clone occurred a few times. The chain links TRBV7-2 to TRBJ2-3, with TRBD2 matching over 10 bases. V was clipped by 2 bases and J by 2 bases; unmatched bases: 4. The CDR3 extends over 16 amino acids. Germline V gene sequence: CDR1 SGHTA, CDR2 FQGNSA. Here the CDR3 reads CASSLMSGRATDTQYF. CDR3 coding DNA: TGTGCCAGCAGCTTAATGAGCGGGAGGGCCACAGATACGCAGTATTTT.